The next 8 T cell receptor beta chains were all read from a single sample in a study of blood T cells in healthy people across ages. Sample-barcoded 5' priming and a J-beta primer mix drove a second PCR of roughly 6 to 12 cycles. TCRdb reprocessed the 5' RACE reads with MiXCR, giving one entry per CDR3 protein. The data contain over a million distinct CDR3 sequences, 42% of them singletons. The specimen sequenced was blood. These receptors all come from a young woman in good health.

V and J are TRBV6-5 and TRBJ1-1; D perhaps matches TRBD1 (5 bases). The CDR3 spans 15 residues. The V gene's germline CDR1 is MNHEY and CDR2 SVGAGI. The V end was cut by 10 bases, the J end by 1 base, with 19 bases between. CDR3 region: CATYTAGRQNTEAFF. For the CDR3, the DNA is TGTGCCACCTATACAGCGGGACGGCAGAACACTGAAGCTTTCTTT.

The chain's CDR3 is CASSQGTFSYEQYF. CDR3 in DNA: TGCGCCAGCAGCCAAGGGACATTCTCCTACGAGCAGTACTTC. The rearrangement links TRBV4-1 to TRBJ2-7; D might be TRBD1 (5 bases). This CDR3 is built from 14 residues. The V gene's germline CDR1 is MGHRA and CDR2 YSYEKL. V lost 1 base and J 0 bases, leaving 7 bases between the germline ends.

J is TRBJ1-6 and V is TRBV6-1, with D perhaps matching TRBD1 (6 bases). CDR1 MNHNS and CDR2 SASEGT come from the germline V gene. The CDR3 is 16 residues long. Trimming shortened V by 1 base and J by 8 bases, and 15 bases separated the two germline ends. This chain's CDR3 is CASSEDVLAGDSPLHF. In nucleotides, the CDR3 is TGTGCCAGCAGTGAAGACGTGCTTGCAGGGGATTCACCCCTCCACTTT.

The gene calls are TRBV7-2 and TRBJ2-7; 8 bases match TRBD2. The CDR3 runs to 15 residues. In germline, CDR1 is SGHTA, CDR2 FQGNSA. V was clipped by 4 bases and J by 7 bases; unmatched bases: 12. The CDR3 region has the DNA TGTGCCAGCAGCTGGTTCCGGGAGGGCCTCGGTGAGCAGTACTTC. Its protein product is CASSWFREGLGEQYF. Combining the CDR3 with reference TRBV7-2 and TRBJ2-7 gives the whole variable domain GAGVSQSPSNKVTEKGKDVELRCDPISGHTALYWYRQSLGQGLEFLIYFQGNSAPDKSGLPSDRFSAERTGGSVSTLTIQRTQQEDSAVYLCASSWFREGLGEQYFGPGTRLTVT.

The chain couples TRBV28 to TRBJ2-1, with 9 bases lining up with TRBD2. Germline lookup yields CDR1 MDHEN and CDR2 SYDVKM. The CDR3 spans 14 residues. V dropped 8 bases and J dropped 7; count of bases not matched to a gene: 9. The CDR3 reads CASRTTSGLNEQFF. CDR3 nucleotide sequence: TGTGCCAGCCGGACGACTAGCGGACTGAATGAGCAGTTCTTC. Full variable domain (missing parts from reference TRBV28 and TRBJ2-1): DVKVTQSSRYLVKRTGEKVFLECVQDMDHENMFWYRQDPGLGLRLIYFSYDVKMKEKGDIPEGYSVSREKKERFSLILESASTNQTSMYLCASRTTSGLNEQFFGPGTRLTVL.

The chain combines TRBV6-5 with TRBJ2-3; no definite D call. The CDR3 covers 12 residues. The germline V and J ends were trimmed by 8 bases and 2 bases, with 8 bases remaining between them. Germline V gene sequence: CDR1 MNHEY, CDR2 SVGAGI. The CDR3 is CASGFPTDTQYF. The DNA of the CDR3 is TGTGCCAGCGGATTCCCCACAGATACGCAGTATTTT.

In its sample, this clonotype was seen a few times. The CDR3 nucleotides are TGCGCCAGCAGCCAAGGAGCGGGGGCAGGCAGCTATGGCTACACCTTC. It encodes CASSQGAGAGSYGYTF. The chain links TRBV4-1 to TRBJ1-2; possible D gene TRBD1, 6 bases. Germline CDR1 and CDR2: MGHRA and YSYEKL. The length of the CDR3 is 16 residues. Between the trimmed V and J ends, which lost 1 base and 4 bases, there was a span of 16 bases.

This clonotype showed up just a few times. The rearrangement joins TRBV12-3 or TRBV12-4 to TRBJ1-6; D is perhaps TRBD1 (5 bases). The CDR3 totals 15 residues. V was trimmed by 7 bases and J by 10 bases, leaving 20 bases between them. CDR3 residues: CASTSEQGAGSPLHF. The CDR3 DNA reads TGTGCCAGCACCTCAGAGCAGGGAGCAGGATCACCCCTCCACTTT.